This T cell receptor (beta chain) was profiled in a study of OX40 agonist ivuxolimab in advanced cancers. Study results and caveats: Patients with a partial response at 0.1-3.0 mg/kg had among the lowest clonal expansion. Blood T cells, both CD4+ and CD8+, expanded clonally by week 6 at 0.1 to 3.0 mg/kg. CD8+ T cells were the subset that, on average, had more expanded clones than CD4+.

With respect to this clone: Its specificity is not known.

The table came from immunoSEQ multiplex PCR; TCRdb's copy has only in-frame clones and leaves some out. The sample lists about 68,000 clones, approximately 86% occurring once. Germline V gene lookup returns CDR1 LNHDA and CDR2 SQIVND (reference sequence). V gave up 5 bases and J gave up 7 bases; unmatched junction bases: 3. This CDR3 contains 13 residues. This material consisted of CD4+ or CD8+ T cells sorted from blood, taken in a trial of the OX40 agonist ivuxolimab. The clonotype comes from an adult with an advanced solid tumor such as melanoma, head and neck, liver or kidney cancer. This chain uses TRBV19 with TRBJ2-5; 11 bases fit TRBD2. The CDR3 sequence is CASSSGLAGTQYF. As DNA, the CDR3 is TGTGCCAGTAGTTCAGGACTAGCGGGGACCCAGTACTTC.